The 25 T cell receptor beta chains presented below share a single source sample, sequenced in a study of shared clonotypes between healthy human individuals. The data were produced by immunoSEQ multiplex PCR, yet TCRdb's version contains in-frame clones alone and is incomplete. The sample includes more than 850,000 clones, around three quarters of them seen just once. Sequenced: memory CD4+ T cells from PBMCs. Subset: CD45RA-negative fraction. Receptors were obtained from a young man in good health. Some clones in this sample may be carry-over from other donors' samples.

CDR3 in DNA: TGTGCCAGCAGTTCAACAGGGGCTGGCACTGAAGCTTTCTTT. Protein sequence: CASSSTGAGTEAFF. The J gene is TRBJ1-1, the V gene TRBV6-5, with 7 bases fitting TRBD1. This CDR3 contains 14 residues. V shed 4 bases and J 4 bases; nucleotides not matched to a gene: 6. Per germline, CDR1 MNHEY and CDR2 SVGAGI.

The chain combines TRBV5-8 with TRBJ1-2; 9 bases match TRBD1. CDR3 size: 14 residues. The germline CDR1 and CDR2 sequences are SGHTS and YDEGEE. With V trimmed by 4 bases and J by 4 bases, 5 bases remained unmatched. CDR3 amino acids: CASSPRQGGYGYTF. The CDR3 DNA reads as TGTGCCAGCAGCCCCCGACAGGGGGGCTATGGCTACACCTTC.

For this clone: The sample has other DNA sequences that encode this CDR3 too. The chain uses TRBV7-9 and TRBJ1-2; no reliable D call. This CDR3 is 13 amino acids long. Trimming left V 1 base short and J 4 bases short, with 7 bases between. From germline, CDR1 is SEHNR and CDR2 FQNEAQ (reference sequence). CDR3 nucleotide sequence: TGTGCCAGCAGCTTAGAGGGCGGCTATGGCTACACCTTC. Protein product: CASSLEGGYGYTF.

V is TRBV4-3 and J is TRBJ1-1; TRBD1 agrees at 8 bases. The CDR3 covers 13 residues. V trimming: 0 bases; J trimming: 8 bases; junction bases outside the gene matches: 2. The V gene's germline CDR1 is LGHNA and CDR2 YSLEER. CDR3 DNA: TGCGCCAGCAGCCAAGAAAGGGACAGGGAAGCTTTCTTT. It codes for CASSQERDREAFF.

This chain connects TRBV2 to TRBJ2-3; D unclear. V dropped 7 bases and J dropped 0 bases, with 26 bases sitting between them. Germline CDR1 and CDR2: SNHLY and FYNNEI. The CDR3 is made up of 19 amino acids. The CDR3 here is CASKERLTIFGSSTDTQYF. The CDR3 DNA sequence: TGTGCCAGCAAGGAGCGCCTAACTATTTTCGGCTCTAGCACAGATACGCAGTATTTT. The full variable domain, in which reference TRBV2 and TRBJ2-3 provide the parts outside the CDR3, is EPEVTQTPSHQVTQMGQEVILRCVPISNHLYFYWYRQILGQKVEFLVSFYNNEISEKSEIFDDQFSVERPDGSNFTLKIRSTKLEDSAMYFCASKERLTIFGSSTDTQYFGPGTRLTVL.

V usage is TRBV6-4 and J usage is TRBJ1-2; perhaps TRBD1 as D (5 bases). Germline CDR1 and CDR2: MRHNA and SNTAGT. V dropped 4 bases and J dropped 6 bases, with 12 bases sitting between them. This CDR3 contains 13 residues. The DNA of the CDR3 is TGTGCCAGCAGTGGGGGAGGGGTCGATGGCTACACCTTC. Translated: CASSGGGVDGYTF.

The V and J genes are TRBV9 and TRBJ2-3, with D perhaps matching TRBD1 or TRBD2 (5 bases each). Germline loops: CDR1 SGDLS, CDR2 YYNGEE. This CDR3 spans 14 amino acids. With 0 bases removed from V and 2 bases from J, the gap between germline ends came to 7 bases. The DNA for the CDR3 is TGTGCCAGCAGCGTAGGGGACCACACAGATACGCAGTATTTT. It yields the protein CASSVGDHTDTQYF.

The rearrangement uses TRBV6-1 and TRBJ1-5, with D possibly TRBD1 on 5 matching bases. CDR3 size: 15 residues. Trimming took 6 bases from V and 5 from J, leaving 17 bases between them. Germline CDR1 MNHNS, CDR2 SASEGT. The CDR3 bases are TGTGCCAGCAGCCCCGGGGGAGGGGCGGATCAGCCCCAGCATTTT. This translates into CASSPGGGADQPQHF.

The chain has TRBV28 and TRBJ1-2; D perhaps matches TRBD1 (5 bases). The CDR3 spans 15 residues. Germline lookup yields CDR1 MDHEN and CDR2 SYDVKM. The V end lost 2 bases, the J end lost 6 bases, and 16 bases lay between the germline ends. Here the CDR3 reads CASSLVGVRINGYTF. CDR3 DNA: TGTGCCAGCAGTTTAGTGGGGGTGCGGATTAATGGCTACACCTTC.

With respect to this clone: A junction end diverges from the germline sequence, so it may reflect a read error. Other DNA sequences in this specimen translate into the identical CDR3. CDR3: CASSIASSYGYTF. The CDR3, as DNA: TGTGCCAGTAGCATAGCGTCCAGCTATGGCTACACCTTC. The V call is TRBV19, the J call TRBJ1-2; D is undetermined. Germline V CDR1 and CDR2: LNHDA, SQIVND (reference sequence). This CDR3 is built from 13 residues.

V is TRBV20-1 and J is TRBJ2-7; possible D gene TRBD1, 5 bases. The CDR3 extends over 11 amino acids. The germline V and J ends were trimmed by 2 bases and 7 bases, with 9 bases remaining between them. Germline CDR1 reads DFQATT; CDR2 reads SNEGSKA (reference sequence). DNA of the CDR3: TGCAGTGCTAGACTAAAGGGGGAGCAGTACTTC. This sequence encodes CSARLKGEQYF.

The chain uses TRBV6-1 and TRBJ1-2; TRBD1 agrees at 7 bases. This CDR3 region has 13 residues. Trimming at V came to 5 bases and at J to 3 bases, leaving 3 bases not matched to a gene. Germline V gives CDR1 MNHNS, CDR2 SASEGT. The CDR3 sequence: CASSPGGDYGYTF. The DNA for the CDR3 is TGTGCCAGCAGTCCAGGGGGTGACTATGGCTACACCTTC.

The V and J genes are TRBV6-1 and TRBJ2-3; D is unresolved. Trimming shortened V by 3 bases and J by 1 base, and 8 bases separated the two germline ends. There are 14 residues in the CDR3. Germline lookup yields CDR1 MNHNS and CDR2 SASEGT. CDR3 bases: TGTGCCAGCAGTGACAGGCATGGCACAGATACGCAGTATTTT. Residues: CASSDRHGTDTQYF.

The genes are TRBV11-1 and TRBJ2-3; perhaps TRBD2 as D (5 bases). Trimming took 2 bases from V and 0 from J, leaving 12 bases between them. This CDR3 region has 16 residues. The germline V gene encodes CDR1 SGHAT and CDR2 FQDESV (reference sequence). CDR3 bases: TGTGCCAGCAGCTTACCTCGGACTCTTAGCACAGATACGCAGTATTTT. It specifies CASSLPRTLSTDTQYF. Together with reference TRBV11-1 and TRBJ2-3, the CDR3 gives the full variable domain: EAEVAQSPRYKITEKSQAVAFWCDPISGHATLYWYRQILGQGPELLVQFQDESVVDDSQLPKDRFSAERLKGVDSTLKIQPAELGDSAMYLCASSLPRTLSTDTQYFGPGTRLTVL.

The V and J genes are TRBV5-1 and TRBJ2-3; D possibly corresponds to TRBD1 (5 bases). From germline, CDR1 is SGHRS and CDR2 YFSETQ. The length of the CDR3 is 14 residues. V lost 5 bases, J lost 6 bases, and 16 bases lay in between. CDR3 region: CASSSGFLSDTQYF. The CDR3 DNA reads as TGCGCCAGCAGTTCAGGGTTTCTATCCGATACGCAGTATTTT.

Worth noting for this clone: The same CDR3 can be traced to other DNA sequences in this sample. V is TRBV5-1 and J is TRBJ2-7; 8 bases fit TRBD2. The CDR3 sequence is 14 residues long. Looked up from germline, CDR1 is SGHRS and CDR2 is YFSETQ. J gave up 3 bases and V 2 bases, and 4 bases lay outside the gene matches. CDR3 coding DNA: TGCGCCAGCAGCTTTTCGGGGGGGAGCTACGAGCAGTACTTC. Its translation is CASSFSGGSYEQYF.

This chain uses TRBV28 with TRBJ1-5; 7 positions agree with TRBD1. The CDR3 sequence is 15 residues long. After removal of 9 bases from V and 0 bases from J, the junction contained 8 bases not matched to a gene. The germline gives CDR1 MDHEN, CDR2 SYDVKM. The chain's CDR3 is CASLQTGYSNQPQHF. CDR3 DNA sequence: TGTGCCAGTCTCCAGACAGGGTATAGCAATCAGCCCCAGCATTTT.

V gene TRBV30 combines with J gene TRBJ2-4, with no clear D. The CDR3 is 15 amino acids. V shed 2 bases and J shed 0 bases, with 11 bases lying between them. Germline loops: CDR1 GTSNPN, CDR2 SVGIG (reference sequence). The CDR3 spells CAWSFGSLAKNIQYF. DNA of the CDR3: TGTGCCTGGAGTTTTGGGTCCCTAGCCAAAAACATTCAGTACTTC.

The rearrangement joins TRBV28 to TRBJ2-3, with D possibly matching TRBD2 (5 bases). This CDR3 spans 15 amino acids. CDR1 is MDHEN, CDR2 SYDVKM, per germline. V was shortened by 6 bases and J by 2 bases, with 15 bases between the two germline ends. CDR3 sequence: CASSLSASFTDTQYF. The DNA for the CDR3 is TGTGCCAGCAGCCTTAGCGCCTCTTTCACAGATACGCAGTATTTT.

The rearrangement links TRBV5-1 to TRBJ2-5; D is undetermined. The germline CDR1 and CDR2 sequences are SGHRS and YFSETQ. V was clipped by 5 bases and J by 2 bases, with 19 bases between them. This CDR3 has 16 residues. The chain's CDR3 is CASSLDPLPLQETQYF. The CDR3 DNA is TGCGCCAGCAGTCTCGACCCACTCCCCCTACAAGAGACCCAGTACTTC.

The chain uses TRBV11-3 and TRBJ2-1; 11 nucleotides match TRBD2. V dropped 3 bases and J dropped 5; count of bases not matched to a gene: 3. The CDR3 covers 15 residues. Germline assignment: CDR1 SGHNT and CDR2 YENEEA. CDR3 region: CASSFGSGRDNEQFF. Here the CDR3 DNA reads TGTGCCAGCAGCTTCGGTAGCGGGAGGGACAATGAGCAGTTCTTC.

This chain links TRBV7-3 with TRBJ2-7; 7 bases align to TRBD1. Germline trimming cut 5 bases from V and 6 bases from J; bases unmatched to any gene: 7. CDR3 length equals 13 residues. Germline V gene lookup returns CDR1 SGHTA and CDR2 FQGTGA. CDR3 sequence reads: CASSPRRDSEQYF. CDR3 coding DNA: TGTGCCAGCAGCCCGCGCCGGGACAGCGAGCAGTACTTC. The entire variable domain, with the rest obtained from reference TRBV7-3 and TRBJ2-7, is as follows: GAGVSQTPSNKVTEKGKYVELRCDPISGHTALYWYRQSLGQGPEFLIYFQGTGAADDSGLPNDRFFAVRPEGSVSTLKIQRTERGDSAVYLCASSPRRDSEQYFGPGTRLTVT.

This clone turned up a few times. V usage is TRBV7-3 and J usage is TRBJ2-1, with TRBD2 as a possible D gene (6 bases). The germline V and J ends were trimmed by 5 bases and 1 base, with 15 bases remaining between them. In germline, CDR1 is SGHTA, CDR2 FQGTGA. The CDR3 is made up of 16 amino acids. This CDR3 reads CASSDVVGGSYNEQFF. The CDR3 nucleotides read TGTGCCAGCAGCGACGTAGTGGGGGGTTCCTACAATGAGCAGTTCTTC.

This clone was detected only a few times. The rearrangement uses TRBV30 and TRBJ1-2, with a weak D call TRBD1 (6 bases). CDR3 length equals 13 residues. Trimming shortened V by 3 bases and J by 4 bases, and 12 bases separated the two germline ends. From germline, CDR1 is GTSNPN and CDR2 SVGIG (reference sequence). The CDR3 DNA sequence: TGTGCCTGGAGGACACAGGGTAGCTATGGCTACACCTTC. It specifies CAWRTQGSYGYTF.

This rearrangement joins TRBV9 to TRBJ2-7; D perhaps matches TRBD1 (5 bases). The germline V gene has CDR1 SGDLS and CDR2 YYNGEE. The CDR3 runs to 14 residues. V was clipped by 3 bases and J by 0 bases, with 10 bases between them. The CDR3 sequence: CASSEDMSSYEQYF. CDR3 coding DNA: TGTGCCAGCAGCGAGGACATGAGCTCCTACGAGCAGTACTTC.